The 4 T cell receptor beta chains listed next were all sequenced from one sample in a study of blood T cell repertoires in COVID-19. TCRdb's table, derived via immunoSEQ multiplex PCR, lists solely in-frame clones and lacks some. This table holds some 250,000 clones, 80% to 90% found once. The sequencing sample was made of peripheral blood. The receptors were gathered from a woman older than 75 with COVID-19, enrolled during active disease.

The CDR3, as DNA: TGTGCCAGCAGCAAAGAGGCGGGGCGCGGAAACACCATATATTTT. Translating it yields CASSKEAGRGNTIYF. The chain carries TRBV21-1 and TRBJ1-3. TRBV21-1 is a known pseudogene. CDR3 length equals 15 residues.

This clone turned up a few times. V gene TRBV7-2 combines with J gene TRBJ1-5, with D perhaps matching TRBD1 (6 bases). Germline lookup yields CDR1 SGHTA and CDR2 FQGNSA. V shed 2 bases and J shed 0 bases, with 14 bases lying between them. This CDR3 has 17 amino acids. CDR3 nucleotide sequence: TGTGCCAGCAGCTTAACGGGGGGCCATTATAGCAATCAGCCCCAGCATTTT. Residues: CASSLTGGHYSNQPQHF.

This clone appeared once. The CDR3 DNA reads TGTGCCACCAGCCGGGGATCACAGTCCTACGAGCAGTACTTC. Amino acid sequence: CATSRGSQSYEQYF. The chain has TRBV15 and TRBJ2-7, with D tentatively TRBD2 (5 bases). The CDR3 is made up of 14 amino acids. Germline CDR1 and CDR2: LNHNV and YYDKDF (reference sequence). V was cut by 5 bases and J by 1 base, with 12 bases left in between.

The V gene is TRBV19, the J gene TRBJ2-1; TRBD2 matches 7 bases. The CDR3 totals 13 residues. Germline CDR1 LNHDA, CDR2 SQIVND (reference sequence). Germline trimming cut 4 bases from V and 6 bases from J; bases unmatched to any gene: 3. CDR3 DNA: TGTGCCAGTAGTACATGGACTAGCAATGAGCAGTTCTTC. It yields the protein CASSTWTSNEQFF.